This TCR beta chain emerged from a study of post-analysis software for immune sequencing data. Study at large: The disease courses spanned relapsing-remitting, secondary progressive and progressive-relapsing forms of multiple sclerosis. General study results and limits: With TRBV5-6, TRBV5-1 and TRBV20-1 included, several TRBV segments were more frequent in patients than in controls. Controls had significantly higher normalized Chao1 diversity than multiple sclerosis patients.

Trimming removed 6 bases from V and 10 bases from J, with 12 bases in between. The CDR3 is made up of 11 amino acids. A word on this clonotype: Antigen unknown.

cDNA libraries for TCR beta contained unique molecular identifiers. Each CDR3 protein gets one entry after TCRdb re-called the PCR reads with MiXCR. The table lists hundreds of thousands of distinct CDR3 sequences, around 50% of them singletons. Specimen: blood. This clonotype was sampled from a girl under 18 with multiple sclerosis. J is TRBJ1-2 and V is TRBV12-3 or TRBV12-4; no definite D call. CDR3 in DNA: TGTGCCAGCAGACCTACAAGAACCTACACCTTC. This encodes CASRPTRTYTF.